The 12 T cell receptor beta chains below were found in one sample sequenced in a study of blood T cell repertoires in COVID-19. Produced via immunoSEQ multiplex PCR; TCRdb's table is partial and in-frame only. This sample yields about 340,000 clones, of which about nine tenths are seen a single time; 6% to 8% belongs to the top ten. The sample consisted of peripheral blood. The receptor set was obtained from a woman between 70 and 85 years old with COVID-19, enrolled during active disease.

The CDR3 region has the DNA TGCGCCAGCAGCTTGAGAGCTAGCACAGATACGCAGTATTTT. Its translation: CASSLRASTDTQYF. The chain has TRBV5-1 and TRBJ2-3, with D unresolved. Germline V gene data show CDR1 as SGHRS and CDR2 as YFSETQ. CDR3 length equals 14 residues. V gave up 1 base and J gave up 0 bases, with 6 bases separating them. The full variable domain, in which reference TRBV5-1 and TRBJ2-3 provide the parts outside the CDR3, is KAGVTQTPRYLIKTRGQQVTLSCSPISGHRSVSWYQQTPGQGLQFLFEYFSETQRNKGNFPGRFSGRQFSNSRSEMNVSTLELGDSALYLCASSLRASTDTQYFGPGTRLTVL.

The chain recombines TRBV11-3 with TRBJ1-3; D gene uncertain. The CDR3 extends over 10 amino acids. V lost 5 bases and J 9 bases, leaving 5 bases between the germline ends. Germline CDR1 and CDR2: SGHNT and YENEEA. The DNA of the CDR3 is TGTGCCAGCAGCAGGAGCACCATATATTTT. Translation: CASSRSTIYF. Together with reference TRBV11-3 and TRBJ1-3, the CDR3 gives the full variable domain: EAGVVQSPRYKIIEKKQPVAFWCNPISGHNTLYWYLQNLGQGPELLIRYENEEAVDDSQLPKDRFSAERLKGVDSTLKIQPAELGDSAVYLCASSRSTIYFGEGSWLTVV.

The gene calls are TRBV4-1 and TRBJ2-1; 9 bases line up with TRBD2. This CDR3 comprises 15 residues. V was pared by 4 bases and J by 5 bases, with 6 bases of the junction left unmatched. Germline V gene data show CDR1 as MGHRA and CDR2 as YSYEKL. CDR3 DNA sequence: TGCGCCAGCAGCCTCCCGGCTAGCGGGGACAATGAGCAGTTCTTC. Amino acid sequence: CASSLPASGDNEQFF.

The rearrangement joins TRBV5-1 to TRBJ1-6; 9 bases agree with TRBD1. The CDR3 runs to 14 residues. J was trimmed by 7 bases and V by 7 bases; bases with no gene match: 6. Germline V gene lookup returns CDR1 SGHRS and CDR2 YFSETQ. The CDR3 here is CASGSGTGNSPLHF. CDR3 sequence (DNA): TGCGCCAGCGGATCCGGGACAGGGAATTCACCCCTCCACTTT.

The CDR3 here is CSAEPTGGTEAFF. CDR3 in DNA: TGCAGCGCCGAGCCGACAGGGGGGACTGAAGCTTTCTTT. This chain connects TRBV29-1 to TRBJ1-1, with TRBD1 matching 9 bases. The length of the CDR3 is 13 residues. CDR1 and CDR2 (germline): SQVTM, ANQGSEA. V lost 7 bases to trimming and J lost 5 bases; unmatched junction nucleotides: 8.

The J gene is TRBJ2-7, the V gene TRBV27; 7 bases are shared with TRBD1. Germline V gene lookup returns CDR1 MNHEY and CDR2 SMNVEV (reference sequence). This CDR3 region has 14 residues. Trimming took 5 bases from V and 3 from J; bases not matched to a gene: 7. The CDR3 reads CASSHRTGDYEQYF. CDR3 coding DNA: TGTGCCAGCAGTCACCGGACAGGCGACTACGAGCAGTACTTC.

This rearrangement joins TRBV19 to TRBJ1-2; 9 bases agree with TRBD1. V dropped 7 bases and J dropped 6; count of bases not matched to a gene: 6. The CDR3 has 13 amino acids. The germline V gene encodes CDR1 LNHDA and CDR2 SQIVND (reference sequence). CDR3 amino acids: CASIGQGSNGYTF. CDR3 sequence (DNA): TGTGCCAGTATAGGACAGGGGTCCAATGGCTACACCTTC.

V gene TRBV29-1 combines with J gene TRBJ2-7, with 7 bases lining up with TRBD1. V shed 7 bases and J 3 bases; nucleotides not matched to a gene: 3. The germline V gene encodes CDR1 SQVTM and CDR2 ANQGSEA. CDR3 length: 11 amino acids. The CDR3 here is CSAGTDYEQYF. The CDR3 coding sequence is TGCAGCGCCGGGACAGACTACGAGCAGTACTTC.

The chain is built from TRBV29-1 and TRBJ1-3; 7 bases are a match to TRBD1. V was clipped by 6 bases and J by 0 bases; unmatched bases: 8. CDR1 SQVTM and CDR2 ANQGSEA come from the germline V gene. CDR3 length equals 15 residues. DNA for the CDR3: TGCAGCGTAGCTCCCGGGACAGACTCTGGAAACACCATATATTTT. Translated, it gives CSVAPGTDSGNTIYF. Variable domain in full (rest from reference TRBV29-1 and TRBJ1-3): SAVISQKPSRDICQRGTSLTIQCQVDSQVTMMFWYRQQPGQSLTLIATANQGSEATYESGFVIDKFPISRPNLTFSTLTVSNMSPEDSSIYLCSVAPGTDSGNTIYFGEGSWLTVV.

The chain uses TRBV4-2 and TRBJ2-5; 9 bases match TRBD2. In germline, CDR1 is LGHNA, CDR2 YNFKEQ. V shed 0 bases and J 4 bases; nucleotides not matched to a gene: 6. This CDR3 spans 16 amino acids. CDR3 sequence reads: CASSQDEAGGLETQYF. The CDR3 DNA reads TGTGCCAGCAGCCAAGACGAAGCGGGGGGTTTAGAGACCCAGTACTTC.

To note about this clone: The sample carries other DNA sequences with the same CDR3. This chain uses TRBV5-1 with TRBJ1-4; 9 bases map to TRBD1. V lost 0 bases to trimming and J lost 8 bases; unmatched junction nucleotides: 2. This CDR3 comprises 14 residues. Germline lookup yields CDR1 SGHRS and CDR2 YFSETQ. CDR3 protein: CASSLAGQGEKLFF. In DNA form, the CDR3 reads TGCGCCAGCAGCTTGGCCGGACAGGGGGAAAAACTGTTTTTT.

CDR3 amino acids: CASSIPGTGRNEQFF. The CDR3, as DNA: TGTGCCAGCAGCATCCCCGGGACAGGGAGAAATGAGCAGTTCTTC. This chain links TRBV7-2 with TRBJ2-1, with 9 positions matching TRBD1. Germline values: CDR1 SGHTA, CDR2 FQGNSA. The CDR3 extends over 15 amino acids. The junction had 9 bases not matched to a gene; V was cut back by 5 bases and J by 7 bases.